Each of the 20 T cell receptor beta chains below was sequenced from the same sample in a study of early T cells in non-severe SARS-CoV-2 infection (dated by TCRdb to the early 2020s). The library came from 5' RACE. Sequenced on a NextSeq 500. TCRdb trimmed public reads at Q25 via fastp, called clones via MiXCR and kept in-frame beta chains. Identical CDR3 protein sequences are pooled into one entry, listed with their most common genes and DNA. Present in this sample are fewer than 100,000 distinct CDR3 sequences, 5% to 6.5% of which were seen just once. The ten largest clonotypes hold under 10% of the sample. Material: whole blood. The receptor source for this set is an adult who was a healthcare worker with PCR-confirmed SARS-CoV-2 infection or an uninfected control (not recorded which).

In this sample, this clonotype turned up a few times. CDR3 sequence: CASSEDRGYSPLHF. The DNA of the CDR3 is TGTGCCAGCAGTGAAGACAGGGGCTATTCACCCCTCCACTTT. The rearrangement uses TRBV6-1 and TRBJ1-6, with TRBD1 matching 7 bases. The junction had 2 bases not matched to a gene; V was cut back by 1 base and J by 8 bases. The CDR3 is 14 amino acids. Germline V CDR1 and CDR2: MNHNS, SASEGT.

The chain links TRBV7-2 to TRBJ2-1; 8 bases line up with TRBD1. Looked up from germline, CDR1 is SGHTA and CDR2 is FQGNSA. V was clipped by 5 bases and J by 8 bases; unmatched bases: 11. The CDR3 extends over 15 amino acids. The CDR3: CASSADRVRRDEQFF. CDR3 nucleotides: TGTGCCAGCAGCGCGGACAGGGTTCGCCGCGATGAGCAGTTCTTC. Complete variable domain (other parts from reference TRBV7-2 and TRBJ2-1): GAGVSQSPSNKVTEKGKDVELRCDPISGHTALYWYRQSLGQGLEFLIYFQGNSAPDKSGLPSDRFSAERTGGSVSTLTIQRTQQEDSAVYLCASSADRVRRDEQFFGPGTRLTVL.

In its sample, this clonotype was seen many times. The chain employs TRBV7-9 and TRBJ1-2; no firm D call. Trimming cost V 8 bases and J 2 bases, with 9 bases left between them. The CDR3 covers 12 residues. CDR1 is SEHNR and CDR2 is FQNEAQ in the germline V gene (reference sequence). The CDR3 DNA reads TGTGCCAGCGAAAGAGAGAACTATGGCTACACCTTC. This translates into CASERENYGYTF.

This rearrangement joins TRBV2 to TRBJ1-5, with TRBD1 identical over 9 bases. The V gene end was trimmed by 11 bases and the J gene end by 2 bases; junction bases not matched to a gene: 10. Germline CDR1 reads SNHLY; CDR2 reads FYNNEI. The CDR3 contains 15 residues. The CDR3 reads CARITRDRGNQPQHF. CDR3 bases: TGTGCCCGCATCACGCGGGACAGGGGCAATCAGCCCCAGCATTTT.

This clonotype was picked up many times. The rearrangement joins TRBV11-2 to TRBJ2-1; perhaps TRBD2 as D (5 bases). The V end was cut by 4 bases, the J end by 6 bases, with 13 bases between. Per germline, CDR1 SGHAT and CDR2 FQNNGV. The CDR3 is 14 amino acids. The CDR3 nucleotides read TGTGCCAGCAGCTCCCGGACGGGATCCAATGAGCAGTTCTTC. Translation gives CASSSRTGSNEQFF.

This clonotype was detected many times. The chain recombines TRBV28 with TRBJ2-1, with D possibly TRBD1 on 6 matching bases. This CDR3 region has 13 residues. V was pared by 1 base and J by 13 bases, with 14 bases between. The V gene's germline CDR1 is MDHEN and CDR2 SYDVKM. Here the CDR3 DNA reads TGTGCCAGCAGTTTATTACAGGGAAGCCCACAGTTCTTC. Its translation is CASSLLQGSPQFF. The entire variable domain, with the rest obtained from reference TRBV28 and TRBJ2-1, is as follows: DVKVTQSSRYLVKRTGEKVFLECVQDMDHENMFWYRQDPGLGLRLIYFSYDVKMKEKGDIPEGYSVSREKKERFSLILESASTNQTSMYLCASSLLQGSPQFFGPGTRLTVL.

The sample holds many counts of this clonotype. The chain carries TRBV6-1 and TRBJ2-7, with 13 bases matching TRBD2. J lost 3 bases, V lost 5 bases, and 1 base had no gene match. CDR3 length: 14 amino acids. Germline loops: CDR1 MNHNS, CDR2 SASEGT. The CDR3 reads CASSWTSGGYEQYF. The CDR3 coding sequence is TGTGCCAGCAGTTGGACTAGCGGGGGCTACGAGCAGTACTTC.

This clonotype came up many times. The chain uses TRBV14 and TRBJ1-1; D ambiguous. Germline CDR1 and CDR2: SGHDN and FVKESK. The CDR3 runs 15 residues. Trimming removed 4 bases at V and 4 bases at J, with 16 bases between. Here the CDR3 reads CASSPYPRFGTEAFF. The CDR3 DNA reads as TGTGCCAGCAGCCCCTACCCGCGGTTTGGCACTGAAGCTTTCTTT.

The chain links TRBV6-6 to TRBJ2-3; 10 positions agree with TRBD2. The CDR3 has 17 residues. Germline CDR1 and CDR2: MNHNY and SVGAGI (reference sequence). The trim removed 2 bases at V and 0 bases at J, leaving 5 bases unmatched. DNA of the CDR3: TGTGCCAGCAGTTACAATCCGACTAGCGGGAGCACAGATACGCAGTATTTT. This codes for CASSYNPTSGSTDTQYF.

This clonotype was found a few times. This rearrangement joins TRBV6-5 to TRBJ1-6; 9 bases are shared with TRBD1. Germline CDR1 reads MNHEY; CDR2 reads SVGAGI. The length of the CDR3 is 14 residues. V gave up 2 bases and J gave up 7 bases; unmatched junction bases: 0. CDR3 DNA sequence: TGTGCCAGCAGTTACGGACAGGGGAATTCACCCCTCCACTTT. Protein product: CASSYGQGNSPLHF.

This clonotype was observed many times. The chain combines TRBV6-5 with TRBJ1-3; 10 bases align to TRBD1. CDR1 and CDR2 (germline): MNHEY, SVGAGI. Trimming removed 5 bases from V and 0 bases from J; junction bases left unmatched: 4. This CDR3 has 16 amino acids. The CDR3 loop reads CASSKRQGASGNTIYF. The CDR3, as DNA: TGTGCCAGCAGTAAACGACAGGGGGCCTCTGGAAACACCATATATTTT.

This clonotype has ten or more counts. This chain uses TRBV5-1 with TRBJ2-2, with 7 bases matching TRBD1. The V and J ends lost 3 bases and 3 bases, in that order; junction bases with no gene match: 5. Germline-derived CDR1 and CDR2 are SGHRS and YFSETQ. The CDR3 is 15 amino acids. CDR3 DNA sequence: TGCGCCAGCAGCTCGGGACAGTGGGACACCGGGGAGCTGTTTTTT. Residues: CASSSGQWDTGELFF.

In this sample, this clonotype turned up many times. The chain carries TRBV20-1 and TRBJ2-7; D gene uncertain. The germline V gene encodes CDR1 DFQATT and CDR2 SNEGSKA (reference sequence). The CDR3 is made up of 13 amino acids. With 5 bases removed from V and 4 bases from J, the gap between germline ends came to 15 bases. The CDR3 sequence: CSAHGRTAYEQYF. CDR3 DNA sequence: TGCAGTGCTCACGGACGGACGGCGTACGAGCAGTACTTC.

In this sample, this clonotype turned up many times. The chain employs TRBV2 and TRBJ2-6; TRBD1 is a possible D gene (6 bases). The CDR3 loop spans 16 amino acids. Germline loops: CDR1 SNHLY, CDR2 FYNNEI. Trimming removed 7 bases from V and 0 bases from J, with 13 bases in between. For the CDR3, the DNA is TGTGCCAGCAACCGGGACACTAGCTCTGGGGCCAACGTCCTGACTTTC. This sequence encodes CASNRDTSSGANVLTF.

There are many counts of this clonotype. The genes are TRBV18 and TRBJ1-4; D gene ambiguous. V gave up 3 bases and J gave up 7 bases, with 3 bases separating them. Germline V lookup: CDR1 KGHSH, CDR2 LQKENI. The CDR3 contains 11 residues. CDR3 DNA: TGTGCCAGCTCACCGAGTGAAAAACTGTTTTTT. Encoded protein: CASSPSEKLFF.

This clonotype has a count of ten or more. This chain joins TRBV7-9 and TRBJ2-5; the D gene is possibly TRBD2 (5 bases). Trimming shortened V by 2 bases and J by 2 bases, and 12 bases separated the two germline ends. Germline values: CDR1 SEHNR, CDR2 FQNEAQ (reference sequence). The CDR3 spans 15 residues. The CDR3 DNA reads TGTGCCAGCAGCTTAATCGGGGTAGGACAAGAGACCCAGTACTTC. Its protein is CASSLIGVGQETQYF.

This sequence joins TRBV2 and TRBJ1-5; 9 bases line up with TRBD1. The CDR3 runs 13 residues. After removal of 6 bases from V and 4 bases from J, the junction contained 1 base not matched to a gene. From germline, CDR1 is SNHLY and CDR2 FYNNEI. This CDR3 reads CASRGQGNQPQHF. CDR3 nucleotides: TGTGCCAGCAGAGGACAGGGGAATCAGCCCCAGCATTTT.

The CDR3 region is CASSLGALGSLNEQFF. CDR3 coding DNA: TGTGCCAGCAGCTTAGGGGCCCTGGGTAGTCTCAATGAGCAGTTCTTC. The chain couples TRBV11-2 to TRBJ2-1; D is unresolved. CDR1 SGHAT and CDR2 FQNNGV come from the germline V gene. This CDR3 is 16 amino acids long. Trimming shortened V by 1 base and J by 6 bases, and 16 bases separated the two germline ends.

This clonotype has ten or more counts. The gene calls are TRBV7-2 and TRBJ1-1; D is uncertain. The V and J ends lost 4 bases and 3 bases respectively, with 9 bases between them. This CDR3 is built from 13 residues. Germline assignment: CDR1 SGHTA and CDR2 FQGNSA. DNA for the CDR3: TGTGCCAGCAGCTCAGGCGGAGACACTGAAGCTTTCTTT. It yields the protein CASSSGGDTEAFF.

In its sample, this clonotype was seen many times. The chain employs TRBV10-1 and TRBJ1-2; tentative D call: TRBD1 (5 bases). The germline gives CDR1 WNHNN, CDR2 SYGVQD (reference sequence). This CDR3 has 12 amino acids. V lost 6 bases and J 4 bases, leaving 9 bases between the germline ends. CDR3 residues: CASSRDAYGYTF. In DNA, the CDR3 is TGCGCCAGCAGCCGGGACGCCTATGGCTACACCTTC.